This T cell receptor beta chain was profiled in a study of CXCR3-negative and CXCR3-positive naive CD8 T cells. Overall study results and limits: Naive cells used TRBV-TRBJ genes in much the same way whether CXCR3-negative or CXCR3-positive; memory cells did not.

Preparation of TRB cDNA libraries relied on 5' RACE carrying UMI labels. TCRdb re-called the 5' RACE reads and catalogs CDR3 proteins one per entry, DNA excluded. The ten top clones account for under 0.5%, within a sample of 100,000 to 150,000 distinct CDR3 sequences. The CDR3 loop spans 14 amino acids. The V gene's germline CDR1 is SQVTM and CDR2 ANQGSEA. As to this clonotype: Its antigen remains unidentified.

This sequence was found in a human donor in good health. Some clones in this sample may be carry-over from other donors' samples. This chain connects TRBV29-1 to TRBJ2-7; lacking DNA, the TRBD2 call made by TCRdb goes unchecked. Sequenced input: naive CXCR3- CD8+ T cells from blood. Subset here: CD45RO-CCR7+CD27+CD95- naive CD8+ T cells lacking CXCR3 (TNR3-). This chain's CDR3 is CSVEGEKRGYEQYF.